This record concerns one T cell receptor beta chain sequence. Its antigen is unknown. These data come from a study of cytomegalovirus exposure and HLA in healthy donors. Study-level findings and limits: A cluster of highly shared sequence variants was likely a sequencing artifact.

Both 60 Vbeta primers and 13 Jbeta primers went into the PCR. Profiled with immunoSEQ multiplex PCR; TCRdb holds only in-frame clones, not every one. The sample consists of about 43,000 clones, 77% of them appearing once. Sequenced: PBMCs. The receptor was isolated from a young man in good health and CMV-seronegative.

DNA for the CDR3: TGTGCCAGCAATCTCGGGACAGGAGACACAGATACGCAGTATTTT. This sequence encodes CASNLGTGDTDTQYF. The V and J genes are TRBV11-2 and TRBJ2-3; the match to TRBD1 covers 8 bases. The length of the CDR3 is 15 residues. Trimming took 7 bases from V and 2 from J; bases not matched to a gene: 8. Looked up from germline, CDR1 is SGHAT and CDR2 is FQNNGV.